The source of this T cell receptor beta chain is a study of blood T cell repertoires in COVID-19 (dated by TCRdb to between 2020 and 2021). For the study in its entirety: Samples from collaborators originated in the United States, Italy and Spain and spanned both the acute and convalescent phases of COVID-19. The material from the prospective study consisted of cDNA or gDNA derived from T cells, B-cell-depleted T cells, or PBMCs. Deeply sampled blood TCRbeta repertoires from subjects exposed to, actively infected with, or recovered from COVID-19 were included in the dataset. The repertoires were released in a freely available public database meant as a resource for research on the immune response to SARS-CoV-2. Samples came from the ongoing ImmuneRACE study (first 160 participants) plus 1,254 subjects from 6 global collaborators. Sample metadata almost always included a de-identified subject ID, COVID-19 status, age in years and sex. Where available, HLA class I and class II types were obtained from metadata supplied by the sample provider rather than from assay-based typing. Broad study findings and their caveats: Clinical and demographic metadata were provided uncurated, with the amount varying by source and participant.

TCRbeta CDR3 regions were amplified from genomic DNA by means of the immunoSEQ Assay, a bias-controlled multiplex PCR. Per the original workflow: Within the assay, amplification of reference gene primers was used to estimate how many nucleated cells each sample contained. To quantify the absolute abundance of each unique TCRbeta CDR3 rearrangement, sequence reads were collapsed and filtered. Productive Simpson clonality was computed per sample as the square root of Simpson's diversity index over productive rearrangements. Imported from immuneACCESS, the table was reduced by TCRdb to in-frame sequences with V and J called. These copies leave out some clones; in studies compared against another copy, an unresolved V gene accounts for under half, and the cause of the remainder is not known. V and J calls and clone size are those listed in that table; D and trimming were worked out from the DNA. For this sample there are 150,000 or so clones; about 91% appear just once. In total, the top ten clones hold 10% to 13% of the sample.

Trimming costs V 4 bases and J 4 bases, and their ends lie 13 bases apart. From its cysteine to its phenylalanine, the CDR3 spans 14 amino acids. The kept DNA is CDR3 alone, 42 bases in frame from the first base. Taken from the germline V gene, the CDR1 and CDR2 loops are MDHEN and SYDVKM. On this clone itself: Its recognized antigen is unknown. No base quality values were provided; no much bigger clone lies one nucleotide off.

Collaborating institutions collected whole blood in K2EDTA tubes following their own protocols. For TCRbeta analysis, collaborators shipped samples in one of three forms: frozen whole blood, isolated PBMCs, or DNA extracted from either of those sample types. The chain couples TRBV28 to TRBJ1-2; TRBD1 is a weak D gene call, 6 bases matching. Sequencing was done on a sample of peripheral blood. This TCR was recovered from a middle-aged man with acute or convalescent COVID-19. The CDR3 region reads CASSSPDRSYGYTF. In nucleotides, the sequence is TGTGCCAGCAGTTCTCCTGACAGGAGCTATGGCTACACCTTC.